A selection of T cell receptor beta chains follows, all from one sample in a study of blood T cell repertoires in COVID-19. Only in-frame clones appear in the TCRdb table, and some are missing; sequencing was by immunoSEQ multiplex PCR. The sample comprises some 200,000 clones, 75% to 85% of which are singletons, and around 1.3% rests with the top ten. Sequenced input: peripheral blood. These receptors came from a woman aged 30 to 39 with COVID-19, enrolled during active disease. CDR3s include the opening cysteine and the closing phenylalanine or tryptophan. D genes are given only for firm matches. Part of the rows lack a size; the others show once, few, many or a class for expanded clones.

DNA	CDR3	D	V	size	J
TGTGCCAGTAGTATGTGGGACAGGGCGGGCTATGGCTACACCTTC	CASSMWDRAGYGYTF	TRBD1	TRBV19	-	TRBJ1-2
TGTGCCAGCGGAGGCCCTGAAGCTTTCTTT	CASGGPEAFF	-	TRBV9	-	TRBJ1-1
TGCGCCAGCAGCTTGGGAACCGCGGGAGGGCCCGGGAGCTCCTACAATGAGCAGTTCTTC	CASSLGTAGGPGSSYNEQFF	TRBD2	TRBV5-1	-	TRBJ2-1
TGCAGCGTTTACGGGGGAGAGACGAACACTGAAGCTTTCTTT	CSVYGGETNTEAFF	-	TRBV29-1	-	TRBJ1-1
TGCGCCAGCAGCATCATCGGACAGGGGGGCCTCACCGGGGAGCTGTTTTTT	CASSIIGQGGLTGELFF	TRBD1	TRBV5-1	once	TRBJ2-2
TGCGCCAGCAGCTCTTCCCGCGGGCTAGCGCAAGAGACCCAGTACTTC	CASSSSRGLAQETQYF	-	TRBV5-1	-	TRBJ2-5
TGTGCCAGCACCGGGACAGGGGGCTATGAGCAGTTCTTC	CASTGTGGYEQFF	TRBD1	TRBV28	-	TRBJ2-1
TGTGCCAGTAGCCAAATCCTGGGGGACAGGGGTCTCAATGAGCAGTTCTTC	CASSQILGDRGLNEQFF	TRBD1	TRBV19	once	TRBJ2-1
TGTGCCAGTACCCACAGGGATATGAACACTGAAGCTTTCTTT	CASTHRDMNTEAFF	-	TRBV19	-	TRBJ1-1
TGTGCCAGCAGCTTGGCCCCTGGAGCCGGCGGCACTGAAGCTTTCTTT	CASSLAPGAGGTEAFF	-	TRBV5-5	-	TRBJ1-1